This T cell receptor (beta chain) originates from a study of blood T cell repertoires in COVID-19 (dated by TCRdb to between 2020 and 2021). About the full investigation: Collaborator samples came from the United States, Italy and Spain and covered acute and convalescent phases of COVID-19. The prospective study material was composed of cDNA or gDNA derived from T cells, B-cell-depleted T cells, or PBMCs. The dataset comprised deeply sampled blood TCRbeta repertoires from subjects exposed to, actively infected with, or recovered from COVID-19. The repertoires were made available in a free public database intended to serve as a resource for research on the immune response to SARS-CoV-2. The samples were drawn from two sources: the first 160 participants of the ongoing ImmuneRACE study, and about 1,300 subjects contributed by 6 global collaborators. Nearly every sample came with metadata listing a de-identified subject ID, COVID-19 status, age in years and sex. Where available, HLA class I and class II types were obtained from metadata supplied by the sample provider rather than from assay-based typing. General conclusions and limits of the study: The amount of clinical and demographic metadata varied by source and participant and was provided uncurated.

As regards this clone: Its antigen target is currently unknown. Base qualities are not provided; no much larger clone lies one nucleotide away.

V is pared back by 0 bases and J by 6 bases, with 5 bases lying between the germline termini. As encoded in the germline V gene, CDR1 is LGHNA while CDR2 is YSLEER. Inclusive of the bounding cysteine and phenylalanine, the CDR3 is 13 residues long. Here the CDR3 DNA is all that survives: 39 bases in frame from base 1. Whole blood was collected in K2EDTA tubes by collaborating institutions according to the institutions' own protocols. Collaborator samples were shipped for TCRbeta analysis as frozen whole blood, isolated PBMCs, or DNA extracted from either sample type. The immunoSEQ Assay, a bias-controlled multiplex PCR, was used to amplify TCRbeta CDR3 regions from genomic DNA. The study's processing was this. The number of nucleated cells in each sample was estimated from the amplification of reference gene primers within the assay. Sequence reads were collapsed and filtered to measure the absolute abundance of every unique TCRbeta CDR3 rearrangement. Productive Simpson clonality was computed per sample as the square root of Simpson's diversity index over productive rearrangements. This immuneACCESS table, as held by TCRdb, lists in-frame sequences with V and J called but not all clones. Of the missing ones, under half trace to an unresolved V gene in checked studies; the others have no known cause. That table is the source of V, J and clone size, and D and trimming were worked out from the DNA. The sample table lists approximately 150,000 clones, about 80% of them with a count of one. 11% of the sample goes to the ten largest clones.

The TCR comes from a man between 65 and 85 years old with active or convalescent COVID-19. Material: peripheral blood. The sequence joins TRBV4-3 to TRBJ2-2; there is no confident call for the D gene. CDR3 sequence: CASSQDGPGELFF. The sequence in DNA is TGCGCCAGCAGCCAAGATGGCCCCGGGGAGCTGTTTTTT.